A single sample gave rise to the 28 T cell receptor beta chains below, sequenced in a study of blood T cell repertoires in COVID-19. The data were produced by immunoSEQ multiplex PCR, yet TCRdb's version contains in-frame clones alone and is incomplete. The sample has about 290,000 clones, around 90% seen once; the top ten hold about 1.7%. Sequencing was done on a sample of PBMCs or T cells enriched from blood (not recorded which). Receptors originate from a woman between 40 and 50 years old who had recovered from COVID-19.

The CDR3 protein is CASSPDPGRGTYEQYF. The CDR3 coding sequence is TGTGCCAGCAGCCCCGACCCCGGGAGGGGTACCTACGAGCAGTACTTC. The chain recombines TRBV7-9 with TRBJ2-7; 8 nucleotides match TRBD2. This CDR3 is built from 16 residues. J gave up 2 bases and V 5 bases, and 11 bases lay outside the gene matches. In germline, CDR1 is SEHNR, CDR2 FQNEAQ (reference sequence).

This CDR3 reads CASSTGGGKAYEQYF. CDR3 nucleotide sequence: TGTGCCAGTAGCACTGGGGGGGGCAAAGCCTACGAGCAGTACTTC. The gene calls are TRBV19 and TRBJ2-7, with D maybe TRBD2 (7 bases). Per the germline V gene, CDR1 is LNHDA and CDR2 is SQIVND (reference sequence). The V end was cut by 6 bases, the J end by 2 bases, with 17 bases between. The CDR3 extends over 15 amino acids. Full variable domain (remainder filled in from reference TRBV19 and TRBJ2-7): DGGITQSPKYLFRKEGQNVTLSCEQNLNHDAMYWYRQDPGQGLRLIYYSQIVNDFQKGDIAEGYSVSREKKESFPLTVTSAQKNPTAFYLCASSTGGGKAYEQYFGPGTRLTVT.

The V and J genes are TRBV5-1 and TRBJ1-1; D ambiguous. From germline, CDR1 is SGHRS and CDR2 YFSETQ. This CDR3 region has 14 residues. The V and J ends lost 4 bases and 6 bases respectively, with 16 bases between them. As DNA, the CDR3 is TGCGCCAGCAGCCTACCTTCATCTATCCCTGAAGCTTTCTTT. Translation: CASSLPSSIPEAFF.

This sequence joins TRBV27 and TRBJ1-6; tentatively, D is TRBD1 (6 bases). Germline V CDR1 and CDR2: MNHEY, SMNVEV (reference sequence). Trimming removed 3 bases from V and 15 bases from J, with 18 bases in between. The CDR3 contains 14 residues. The CDR3 region has the DNA TGTGCCAGCAGTTTCGCAGGGGCAGGGGCAGGCCTCCACTTT. Amino acid sequence: CASSFAGAGAGLHF.

The rearrangement joins TRBV7-3 to TRBJ1-1; D remains ambiguous. CDR3 size: 13 residues. The germline CDR1 and CDR2 sequences are SGHTA and FQGTGA. Trimming left V 0 bases short and J 8 bases short, with 10 bases between. This CDR3 reads CASSLTRRDEAFF. The CDR3 DNA is TGTGCCAGCAGCTTAACCAGGCGCGACGAAGCTTTCTTT.

The J gene is TRBJ2-4, the V gene TRBV9; TRBD1 matches 10 bases. Looked up from germline, CDR1 is SGDLS and CDR2 is YYNGEE. The V gene end was trimmed by 0 bases and the J gene end by 11 bases; junction bases not matched to a gene: 5. This CDR3 has 14 residues. In nucleotides, the CDR3 is TGTGCCAGCAGCGTAGGGACAGGGGGAATTTTTCAGTACTTC. Translated, it gives CASSVGTGGIFQYF.

The chain uses TRBV28 and TRBJ1-1, with 10 positions matching TRBD1. The CDR3 contains 16 residues. After removal of 2 bases from V and 0 bases from J, the junction contained 3 bases not matched to a gene. CDR1 MDHEN and CDR2 SYDVKM come from the germline V gene. The CDR3 nucleotides read TGTGCCAGCAGTTTACTGACAGGGGGCATGAACACTGAAGCTTTCTTT. Residues: CASSLLTGGMNTEAFF. Full variable domain (outside the CDR3, taken from reference TRBV28 and TRBJ1-1): DVKVTQSSRYLVKRTGEKVFLECVQDMDHENMFWYRQDPGLGLRLIYFSYDVKMKEKGDIPEGYSVSREKKERFSLILESASTNQTSMYLCASSLLTGGMNTEAFFGQGTRLTVV.

This clone occurred once. V and J are TRBV18 and TRBJ1-4; unclear D gene. Trimming cost V 4 bases and J 11 bases, with 14 bases left between them. This CDR3 spans 13 amino acids. Germline CDR1 and CDR2: KGHSH and LQKENI. Here the CDR3 reads CASSRAGPEKLFF. The CDR3 DNA reads as TGTGCCAGCTCACGCGCCGGCCCGGAGAAACTGTTTTTT.

The chain employs TRBV3-1 (or the pseudogene TRBV3-2) and TRBJ1-6; possible D gene TRBD1, 6 bases. The CDR3 covers 15 residues. V lost 6 bases to trimming and J lost 8 bases, with 17 bases between them. Germline V gene sequence: CDR1 LGHDT, CDR2 YNNKEL (reference sequence). The CDR3 region is CASRPQGKAYSPLHF. CDR3 coding DNA: TGTGCCAGCAGACCACAGGGAAAGGCCTATTCACCCCTCCACTTT.

DNA of the CDR3: TGCAGTGCCAGGGGGCGGGATGGCTACACCTTC. Amino acids: CSARGRDGYTF. The V call is TRBV20-1, the J call TRBJ1-2, with 8 bases matching TRBD1. V lost 6 bases and J lost 6; bases outside the gene matches: 3. The CDR3 spans 11 residues. Germline V lookup: CDR1 DFQATT, CDR2 SNEGSKA (reference sequence).

The chain carries TRBV7-2 and TRBJ2-7, with 13 bases aligning to TRBD2. The CDR3 consists of 18 residues. Germline assignment: CDR1 SGHTA and CDR2 FQGNSA. V lost 0 bases, J lost 1 base, and 6 bases stayed unmatched. The CDR3 reads CASSLAGTSGMRSYEQYF. The CDR3 DNA sequence: TGTGCCAGCAGCTTAGCCGGGACTAGCGGGATGAGATCCTACGAGCAGTACTTC.

Here the CDR3 DNA reads TGTGCCAGCAGCAATCGGTACGAGCAGTACTTC. Its translation is CASSNRYEQYF. The V gene is TRBV3-1 (or the pseudogene TRBV3-2), the J gene TRBJ2-7; D is undetermined. V was trimmed by 5 bases and J by 4 bases, leaving 6 bases between them. Germline loops: CDR1 LGHDT, CDR2 YNNKEL (reference sequence). The CDR3 totals 11 residues.

This sequence joins TRBV29-1 and TRBJ1-2; perhaps TRBD1 as D (5 bases). CDR1 SQVTM and CDR2 ANQGSEA come from the germline V gene. This CDR3 is 14 amino acids long. Deletions cut 4 bases from V and 5 bases from J, with 17 bases between. As DNA, the CDR3 is TGCAGCGTTGTACCCATGCAGGGAAATTATGGCTACACCTTC. It codes for CSVVPMQGNYGYTF. The full variable domain, in which reference TRBV29-1 and TRBJ1-2 provide the parts outside the CDR3, is SAVISQKPSRDICQRGTSLTIQCQVDSQVTMMFWYRQQPGQSLTLIATANQGSEATYESGFVIDKFPISRPNLTFSTLTVSNMSPEDSSIYLCSVVPMQGNYGYTFGSGTRLTVV.

This chain uses TRBV7-2 with TRBJ2-7; D might be TRBD2 (6 bases). The CDR3 contains 17 residues. V lost 0 bases and J lost 0, with 15 bases in between. Germline CDR1 SGHTA, CDR2 FQGNSA. For the CDR3, the DNA is TGTGCCAGCAGCTTAGCGCCTAGCGCAACGTACTCCTACGAGCAGTACTTC. Its protein product is CASSLAPSATYSYEQYF. The complete variable domain, with remaining parts taken from reference TRBV7-2 and TRBJ2-7, reads GAGVSQSPSNKVTEKGKDVELRCDPISGHTALYWYRQSLGQGLEFLIYFQGNSAPDKSGLPSDRFSAERTGGSVSTLTIQRTQQEDSAVYLCASSLAPSATYSYEQYFGPGTRLTVT.

The V gene is TRBV4-1, the J gene TRBJ2-7; 8 bases are shared with TRBD1. The length of the CDR3 is 17 residues. CDR1 is MGHRA and CDR2 is YSYEKL in the germline V gene. V gave up 4 bases and J gave up 5 bases; unmatched junction bases: 16. The CDR3: CASSLVLDRVLSHEQYF. CDR3 DNA: TGCGCCAGCAGCCTCGTCTTGGACAGGGTATTATCCCACGAGCAGTACTTC.

This sequence joins TRBV5-1 and TRBJ2-3, with D perhaps TRBD1 (6 bases). V lost 6 bases and J 0 bases, leaving 20 bases between the germline ends. The germline V gene has CDR1 SGHRS and CDR2 YFSETQ. The length of the CDR3 is 17 residues. Here the CDR3 DNA reads TGCGCCAGCACCACAGGGAGCCCCCTATATAGCACAGATACGCAGTATTTT. Translating it yields CASTTGSPLYSTDTQYF. The full variable domain, in which reference TRBV5-1 and TRBJ2-3 provide the parts outside the CDR3, is KAGVTQTPRYLIKTRGQQVTLSCSPISGHRSVSWYQQTPGQGLQFLFEYFSETQRNKGNFPGRFSGRQFSNSRSEMNVSTLELGDSALYLCASTTGSPLYSTDTQYFGPGTRLTVL.

V gene TRBV25-1 combines with J gene TRBJ1-2, with TRBD1 as a possible D gene (5 bases). Germline V gene data show CDR1 as MGHDK and CDR2 as SYGVNS. The germline V and J ends were trimmed by 2 bases and 2 bases, with 12 bases remaining between them. This CDR3 has 15 amino acids. The CDR3 reads CASSELGRGNYGYTF. For the CDR3, the DNA is TGTGCCAGCAGTGAACTCGGAAGGGGAAACTATGGCTACACCTTC.

V gene TRBV7-3 combines with J gene TRBJ1-1, with TRBD1 identical over 8 bases. The CDR3 is 14 amino acids. Germline trimming cut 6 bases from V and 3 bases from J; bases unmatched to any gene: 6. Germline-derived CDR1 and CDR2 are SGHTA and FQGTGA. CDR3 sequence reads: CASRVTGGHTEAFF. The CDR3 region has the DNA TGTGCCAGCAGGGTAACAGGGGGTCACACTGAAGCTTTCTTT. The whole variable domain, remainder taken from reference TRBV7-3 and TRBJ1-1, is GAGVSQTPSNKVTEKGKYVELRCDPISGHTALYWYRQSLGQGPEFLIYFQGTGAADDSGLPNDRFFAVRPEGSVSTLKIQRTERGDSAVYLCASRVTGGHTEAFFGQGTRLTVV.

The CDR3 DNA sequence: TGCAGCGTCCCGGGACAGGGGGATGGAAACACCATATATTTT. Translating it yields CSVPGQGDGNTIYF. This chain joins TRBV29-1 and TRBJ1-3; 11 bases fit TRBD1. The CDR3 spans 14 residues. Germline trimming cut 6 bases from V and 3 bases from J; bases unmatched to any gene: 4. Germline V gene lookup returns CDR1 SQVTM and CDR2 ANQGSEA. The entire variable domain, with the rest obtained from reference TRBV29-1 and TRBJ1-3, is as follows: SAVISQKPSRDICQRGTSLTIQCQVDSQVTMMFWYRQQPGQSLTLIATANQGSEATYESGFVIDKFPISRPNLTFSTLTVSNMSPEDSSIYLCSVPGQGDGNTIYFGEGSWLTVV.

This chain joins TRBV9 and TRBJ1-2; 7 bases are shared with TRBD1. Trimming cost V 3 bases and J 2 bases; bases outside gene matches: 4. CDR1 SGDLS and CDR2 YYNGEE come from the germline V gene. The CDR3 extends over 14 amino acids. Written as DNA, the CDR3 is TGTGCCAGCAGCGCCCGACAGGGCAACTATGGCTACACCTTC. Its protein product is CASSARQGNYGYTF.

Note on this clone: The same CDR3 arises from other DNA sequences in this sample as well. The chain recombines TRBV5-1 with TRBJ1-3; D is ambiguous. The germline CDR1 and CDR2 sequences are SGHRS and YFSETQ. The CDR3 spans 14 residues. The germline V and J ends were trimmed by 0 bases and 1 base, with 5 bases remaining between them. In DNA form, the CDR3 reads TGCGCCAGCAGCTTGGGTTTATCTGGAAACACCATATATTTT. Encoded protein: CASSLGLSGNTIYF. Full variable domain (remainder filled in from reference TRBV5-1 and TRBJ1-3): KAGVTQTPRYLIKTRGQQVTLSCSPISGHRSVSWYQQTPGQGLQFLFEYFSETQRNKGNFPGRFSGRQFSNSRSEMNVSTLELGDSALYLCASSLGLSGNTIYFGEGSWLTVV.

The chain is built from TRBV7-9 and TRBJ1-2, with D maybe TRBD1 (5 bases). CDR3 length equals 14 residues. CDR1 and CDR2 (germline): SEHNR, FQNEAQ (reference sequence). The V gene lost 5 bases and the J gene lost 3 bases, with 13 bases spanning the gap. The CDR3 loop is CASSVRPGDYGYTF. CDR3 coding DNA: TGTGCCAGCAGCGTTAGACCGGGGGACTATGGCTACACCTTC.

The rearrangement joins TRBV10-3 to TRBJ1-4, with D tentatively TRBD1 (5 bases). V gave up 6 bases and J gave up 16 bases, with 9 bases separating them. This CDR3 region has 9 residues. The germline CDR1 and CDR2 sequences are ENHRY and SYGVKD. The CDR3, as DNA: TGTGCCATCAGCCAGGGTGGGTTTTTT. Protein product: CAISQGGFF.

This clone has only one observation. This sequence joins TRBV3-1 (or the pseudogene TRBV3-2) and TRBJ2-1, with a tentative D call TRBD1 (5 bases). Trimming removed 5 bases from V and 8 bases from J, with 16 bases in between. Germline CDR1 LGHDT, CDR2 YNNKEL (reference sequence). The CDR3 loop spans 14 amino acids. Written as DNA, the CDR3 is TGTGCCAGCAGCTTCCGCCTAGGGGAAGATGAGCAGTTCTTC. Protein sequence: CASSFRLGEDEQFF.

This clone was picked up a small number of times. The chain joins TRBV9 to TRBJ2-5; TRBD2 aligns across 7 bases. Losses at the gene ends were 4 bases for V and 5 bases for J; bases not matched to a gene: 8. From germline, CDR1 is SGDLS and CDR2 YYNGEE. This CDR3 has 14 amino acids. CDR3 amino acids: CASSPAGTGETQYF. CDR3 bases: TGTGCCAGCAGCCCAGCGGGGACTGGGGAGACCCAGTACTTC. The full variable domain, with the rest looked up from reference TRBV9 and TRBJ2-5, is DSGVTQTPKHLITATGQRVTLRCSPRSGDLSVYWYQQSLDQGLQFLIQYYNGEERAKGNILERFSAQQFPDLHSELNLSSLELGDSALYFCASSPAGTGETQYFGPGTRLLVL.

The chain is built from TRBV7-2 and TRBJ2-7; D not resolved. Deletions cut 1 base from V and 6 bases from J, with 10 bases between. Per the germline V gene, CDR1 is SGHTA and CDR2 is FQGNSA. CDR3 length: 13 amino acids. The CDR3 nucleotides are TGTGCCAGCAGCTTAGAAAACTCCCTCGAGCAGTACTTC. It codes for CASSLENSLEQYF.

The V call is TRBV18, the J call TRBJ1-1, with D possibly TRBD1 on 6 matching bases. The length of the CDR3 is 11 residues. Trimming cost V 11 bases and J 7 bases, with 14 bases left between them. Germline CDR1 KGHSH, CDR2 LQKENI. The CDR3 DNA is TGTGCCTCCAAGGCGGACAGTGAAGCTTTCTTT. This codes for CASKADSEAFF.

The chain recombines TRBV4-1 with TRBJ2-1; 9 nucleotides match TRBD2. J lost 0 bases, V lost 1 base, and 4 bases had no gene match. The CDR3 runs 17 residues. Germline V gives CDR1 MGHRA, CDR2 YSYEKL. In DNA form, the CDR3 reads TGCGCCAGCAGCCAAGGGAGGCGGGGGGGCTCCTACAATGAGCAGTTCTTC. It codes for CASSQGRRGGSYNEQFF.